This TCR beta chain was identified in a study of T cells in Graves' hyperthyroidism and ophthalmopathy. Study-wide results and caveats: Blood shared most expanded thyroid clonotypes above 0.001. Ophthalmopathy prediction by the model preceded onset by a median roughly 6.3 months.

The authors took PBMCs from 10 ml fresh peripheral blood. As concerns this clonotype: Its cognate antigen is unknown.

V shed 8 bases and J 3 bases; nucleotides not matched to a gene: 13. The germline CDR1 and CDR2 sequences are SQVTM and ANQGSEA. This CDR3 spans 14 amino acids. Authors of the study amplified TCR beta CDR3 regions from RNA transcripts. When the TCR CDR3 underwent first-round RT-PCR, the HTBI primer set was used. A single record per CDR3 protein comes from TCRdb applying MiXCR to the multiplex PCR reads. The repertoire holds hundreds of thousands of distinct CDR3 sequences, with roughly 40% as singletons. The sample taken for sequencing was blood. This TCR was sampled from a man between 18 and 35 years old with Graves' hyperthyroidism. V is TRBV29-1 and J is TRBJ2-7; 7 positions agree with TRBD1. Here the CDR3 reads CSPDRASVFYEQYF. Here the CDR3 DNA reads TGCAGCCCAGACAGGGCGAGCGTCTTCTACGAGCAGTACTTC.